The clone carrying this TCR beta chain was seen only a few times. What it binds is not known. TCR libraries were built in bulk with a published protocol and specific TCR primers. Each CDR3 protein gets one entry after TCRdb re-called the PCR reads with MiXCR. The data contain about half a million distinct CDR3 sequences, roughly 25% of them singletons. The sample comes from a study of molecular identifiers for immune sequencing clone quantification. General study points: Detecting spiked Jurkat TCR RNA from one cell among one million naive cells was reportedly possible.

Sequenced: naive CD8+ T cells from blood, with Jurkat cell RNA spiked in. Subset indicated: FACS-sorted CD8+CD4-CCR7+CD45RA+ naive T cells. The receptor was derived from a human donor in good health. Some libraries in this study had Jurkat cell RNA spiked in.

The CDR3 here is CASSYSVQPQHF. CDR3 DNA sequence: TGTGCCAGCAGTTACTCTGTACAGCCCCAGCATTTT. This chain uses TRBV6-2 or TRBV6-3 with TRBJ1-5; no clear D gene. This CDR3 spans 12 amino acids. V was cut by 0 bases and J by 7 bases, with 4 bases left in between. Looked up from germline, CDR1 is MNHEY and CDR2 is SVGEGT.